These 2 T cell receptor beta chains originate from one sample sequenced in a study of human T cells and chemical hapten exposure. As to time point: patch test 1, 2 weeks after DPC sensitization. Treatment specified: therapeutic diphenylcyclopropenone sensitization with weekly scalp DPC. Via MiXCR, TCRdb re-called the RACE reads, giving one row per CDR3 protein. The profile shows about 380,000 distinct CDR3 sequences, roughly 5% of them singletons. Sequencing used whole blood, obtained in connection with sensitization to the hapten diphenylcyclopropenone (DPC). The receptor set was obtained from a woman aged 45-65 years with alopecia areata. Some clones in this sample may be carry-over from other donors' samples.

There are many counts of this clonotype. The V gene is TRBV27, the J gene TRBJ2-1; D might be TRBD1 (5 bases). Trimming took 7 bases from V and 4 from J, leaving 17 bases between them. This CDR3 contains 15 residues. CDR1 MNHEY and CDR2 SMNVEV come from the germline V gene (reference sequence). CDR3 sequence: CASKFGQGDYNEQFF. In DNA, the CDR3 is TGTGCCAGCAAGTTCGGCCAGGGCGATTACAATGAGCAGTTCTTC.

CDR3: CASAPSVRRLARQQFF. The DNA of the CDR3 is TGTGCTAGTGCACCCTCGGTTCGGCGACTAGCCCGCCAGCAGTTCTTC. The gene calls are TRBV12-5 and TRBJ2-1; 7 bases match TRBD2. Trimming removed 7 bases from V and 11 bases from J; junction bases left unmatched: 20. Per the germline V gene, CDR1 is LGHNT and CDR2 is FRNRAP. The CDR3 consists of 16 residues. The full variable domain, rest sourced from reference TRBV12-5 and TRBJ2-1, is DARVTQTPRHKVTEMGQEVTMRCQPILGHNTVFWYRQTMMQGLELLAYFRNRAPLDDSGMPKDRFSAEMPDATLATLKIQPSEPRDSAVYFCASAPSVRRLARQQFFGPGTRLTVL.